This TCR beta chain was found in a study of T cell responses to AZD1222 COVID-19 vaccine. The repertoire was sequenced with immunoSEQ multiplex PCR; TCRdb's copy has only in-frame clones and lacks some. The sample consists of around 130,000 clones, roughly 90% of them appearing once. As to this clone: The antigen remains undetermined.

Study-wide results and caveats: Increases in Spike-specific TCR breadth and depth were seen after two AZD1222 doses.

The germline V gene encodes CDR1 LGHNA and CDR2 YNFKEQ. CDR3 size: 21 residues. Trimming cost V 4 bases and J 0 bases, with 27 bases left between them. This material consisted of peripheral blood, taken 28 days after the second AZD1222 dose. The chain combines TRBV4-2 with TRBJ2-2; maybe TRBD2 (7 bases). The sequence was collected from an adult who received the AZD1222 COVID-19 vaccine. CDR3 coding DNA: TGTGCCAGCAGCCTTAAAGTAGGTGGGGGTTGGCGGGGGCCGAACACCGGGGAGCTGTTTTTT. Translating it yields CASSLKVGGGWRGPNTGELFF.